Below, 12 T cell receptor beta chains from the same sample are listed, as sequenced in a study of blood T cell repertoires in COVID-19. The repertoire was sequenced with immunoSEQ multiplex PCR; TCRdb's copy has only in-frame clones and lacks some. The table records some 120,000 clones, almost 90% of them present only once. The sequenced material came from peripheral blood. All receptors derive from a woman aged 50 to 60 with active or convalescent COVID-19.

The chain couples TRBV24-1 to TRBJ1-2; possibly TRBD1 for D (6 bases). This CDR3 region has 11 residues. V dropped 7 bases and J dropped 6 bases, with 8 bases sitting between them. Germline CDR1 is KGHDR and CDR2 is SFDVKD. The CDR3 loop reads CATRDSHGYTF. The CDR3 DNA sequence: TGTGCCACCAGGGACAGCCATGGCTACACCTTC.

Only a few counts were recorded for this clone. The J gene is TRBJ2-1, the V gene TRBV7-2; the D gene is possibly TRBD2 (5 bases). Trimming shortened V by 0 bases and J by 2 bases, and 8 bases separated the two germline ends. Looked up from germline, CDR1 is SGHTA and CDR2 is FQGNSA. The CDR3 sequence is 15 residues long. This CDR3 is CASSLAGVAYNEQFF. DNA for the CDR3: TGTGCCAGCAGCTTAGCGGGAGTCGCCTACAATGAGCAGTTCTTC.

V gene TRBV5-4 combines with J gene TRBJ2-7; 7 bases fit TRBD2. Per germline, CDR1 SGHNT and CDR2 YYREEE (reference sequence). The CDR3 is 16 residues long. With V trimmed by 4 bases and J by 6 bases, 16 bases remained unmatched. CDR3 in DNA: TGTGCCAGCAGCCTTGACCTTCGGGACTATCCAGTCGAGCAGTACTTC. Residues: CASSLDLRDYPVEQYF.

The rearrangement links TRBV7-3 to TRBJ2-7; the match to TRBD2 covers 12 bases. Germline V CDR1 and CDR2: SGHTA, FQGTGA. Trimming cost V 5 bases and J 4 bases; bases outside gene matches: 3. This CDR3 has 14 residues. CDR3 sequence (DNA): TGTGCCAGCAGCCCGACTAGCGGGAGTTACGAGCAGTACTTC. It encodes CASSPTSGSYEQYF.

This rearrangement joins TRBV2 to TRBJ2-2; D gene ambiguous. CDR3 length: 14 residues. Germline CDR1 is SNHLY and CDR2 is FYNNEI. Trimming took 6 bases from V and 1 from J, leaving 9 bases between them. CDR3 sequence: CASSHPRNTGELFF. The CDR3 DNA reads as TGTGCCAGCAGCCACCCCAGGAACACCGGGGAGCTGTTTTTT.

The chain has TRBV6-2 or TRBV6-3 and TRBJ2-1, with 9 bases aligning to TRBD2. Trimming took 4 bases from V and 3 from J; bases not matched to a gene: 10. The germline V gene encodes CDR1 MNHEY and CDR2 SVGEGT. There are 17 residues in the CDR3. CDR3 in DNA: TGTGCCAGCAGTTCCGTACGACTAGCGGAGCTCTACAATGAGCAGTTCTTC. Residues: CASSSVRLAELYNEQFF.

The CDR3, as DNA: TGTGCCAGCACCCACCCAACGCTGGGACAGGGGGCAGGTACGCAGTATTTT. As protein: CASTHPTLGQGAGTQYF. The J gene is TRBJ2-3, the V gene TRBV28, with TRBD1 identical over 12 bases. The germline V gene encodes CDR1 MDHEN and CDR2 SYDVKM. The CDR3 has 17 residues. Germline trimming cut 7 bases from V and 8 bases from J; bases unmatched to any gene: 16. Filled out from reference TRBV28 and TRBJ2-3, the complete variable domain reads DVKVTQSSRYLVKRTGEKVFLECVQDMDHENMFWYRQDPGLGLRLIYFSYDVKMKEKGDIPEGYSVSREKKERFSLILESASTNQTSMYLCASTHPTLGQGAGTQYFGPGTRLTVL.

The V and J genes are TRBV9 and TRBJ2-2; D may be TRBD2 (5 bases). Germline assignment: CDR1 SGDLS and CDR2 YYNGEE. This CDR3 region has 16 residues. Trimming took off 4 bases at V and 8 bases at J, with 21 bases between the two ends. As DNA, the CDR3 is TGTGCCAGCAGCCCTAGGGAGCAGATCTGGAGTGGGGAGCTGTTTTTT. The encoded protein is CASSPREQIWSGELFF.

The rearrangement links TRBV28 to TRBJ1-2; D remains ambiguous. CDR1 is MDHEN and CDR2 is SYDVKM in the germline V gene. CDR3 length equals 13 residues. V dropped 2 bases and J dropped 4 bases, with 8 bases sitting between them. CDR3 bases: TGTGCCAGCAGTTTAGGGCAGCTCTATGGCTACACCTTC. Protein: CASSLGQLYGYTF.

The chain links TRBV21-1 to TRBJ2-7; the table's D gene call, TRBD2, was not cross checked with the DNA. TRBV21-1 is a known pseudogene. The length of the CDR3 is 17 residues. CDR3 coding DNA: TGTGCCAGCAGCAAAGGTTCAGGCGGGAGGGCCAGGTACGAGCAGTACTTC. Translation gives CASSKGSGGRARYEQYF.

The chain employs TRBV13 and TRBJ2-1; 7 positions agree with TRBD2. This CDR3 spans 14 amino acids. V was pared by 8 bases and J by 4 bases, with 8 bases of the junction left unmatched. Germline CDR1 PRHDT, CDR2 FYEKMQ (reference sequence). CDR3 protein: CASGARGEYNEQFF. As DNA, the CDR3 is TGTGCCAGCGGCGCCCGGGGGGAGTACAATGAGCAGTTCTTC.

The V and J genes are TRBV7-2 and TRBJ2-7; 9 bases agree with TRBD2. V lost 4 bases, J lost 2 bases, and 3 bases stayed unmatched. The CDR3 is 14 amino acids. CDR1 is SGHTA and CDR2 is FQGNSA in the germline V gene. Here the CDR3 DNA reads TGTGCCAGCAGCTCGGTAGCGGGGGCCTACGAGCAGTACTTC. This gives the protein CASSSVAGAYEQYF.